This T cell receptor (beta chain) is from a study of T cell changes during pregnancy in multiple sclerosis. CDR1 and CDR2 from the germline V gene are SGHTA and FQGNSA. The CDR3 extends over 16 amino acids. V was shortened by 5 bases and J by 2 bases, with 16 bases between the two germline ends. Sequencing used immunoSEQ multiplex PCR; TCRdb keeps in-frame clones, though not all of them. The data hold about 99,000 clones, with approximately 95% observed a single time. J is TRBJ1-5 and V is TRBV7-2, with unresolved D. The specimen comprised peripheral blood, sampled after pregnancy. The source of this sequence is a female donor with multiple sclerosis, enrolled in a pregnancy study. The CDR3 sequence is CASSRDGQPGNQPQHF. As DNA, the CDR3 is TGTGCCAGCAGCCGTGATGGGCAGCCGGGCAATCAGCCCCAGCATTTT.